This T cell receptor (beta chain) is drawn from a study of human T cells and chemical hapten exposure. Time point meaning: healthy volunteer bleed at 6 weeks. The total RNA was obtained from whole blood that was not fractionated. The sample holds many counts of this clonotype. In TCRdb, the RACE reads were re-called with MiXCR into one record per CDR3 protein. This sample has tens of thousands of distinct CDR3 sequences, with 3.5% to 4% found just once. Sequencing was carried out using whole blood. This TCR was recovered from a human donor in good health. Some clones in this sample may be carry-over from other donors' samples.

The CDR3 DNA sequence: TGTGCCAGCAGCCCGGGGCGGGGAACGGCTGGAAACACCATATATTTT. This sequence encodes CASSPGRGTAGNTIYF. V gene TRBV7-8 combines with J gene TRBJ1-3; D perhaps matches TRBD1 (5 bases). The CDR3 has 16 amino acids. V was trimmed by 5 bases and J by 2 bases, leaving 16 bases between them. Germline loops: CDR1 SGHVS, CDR2 FQNEAQ.